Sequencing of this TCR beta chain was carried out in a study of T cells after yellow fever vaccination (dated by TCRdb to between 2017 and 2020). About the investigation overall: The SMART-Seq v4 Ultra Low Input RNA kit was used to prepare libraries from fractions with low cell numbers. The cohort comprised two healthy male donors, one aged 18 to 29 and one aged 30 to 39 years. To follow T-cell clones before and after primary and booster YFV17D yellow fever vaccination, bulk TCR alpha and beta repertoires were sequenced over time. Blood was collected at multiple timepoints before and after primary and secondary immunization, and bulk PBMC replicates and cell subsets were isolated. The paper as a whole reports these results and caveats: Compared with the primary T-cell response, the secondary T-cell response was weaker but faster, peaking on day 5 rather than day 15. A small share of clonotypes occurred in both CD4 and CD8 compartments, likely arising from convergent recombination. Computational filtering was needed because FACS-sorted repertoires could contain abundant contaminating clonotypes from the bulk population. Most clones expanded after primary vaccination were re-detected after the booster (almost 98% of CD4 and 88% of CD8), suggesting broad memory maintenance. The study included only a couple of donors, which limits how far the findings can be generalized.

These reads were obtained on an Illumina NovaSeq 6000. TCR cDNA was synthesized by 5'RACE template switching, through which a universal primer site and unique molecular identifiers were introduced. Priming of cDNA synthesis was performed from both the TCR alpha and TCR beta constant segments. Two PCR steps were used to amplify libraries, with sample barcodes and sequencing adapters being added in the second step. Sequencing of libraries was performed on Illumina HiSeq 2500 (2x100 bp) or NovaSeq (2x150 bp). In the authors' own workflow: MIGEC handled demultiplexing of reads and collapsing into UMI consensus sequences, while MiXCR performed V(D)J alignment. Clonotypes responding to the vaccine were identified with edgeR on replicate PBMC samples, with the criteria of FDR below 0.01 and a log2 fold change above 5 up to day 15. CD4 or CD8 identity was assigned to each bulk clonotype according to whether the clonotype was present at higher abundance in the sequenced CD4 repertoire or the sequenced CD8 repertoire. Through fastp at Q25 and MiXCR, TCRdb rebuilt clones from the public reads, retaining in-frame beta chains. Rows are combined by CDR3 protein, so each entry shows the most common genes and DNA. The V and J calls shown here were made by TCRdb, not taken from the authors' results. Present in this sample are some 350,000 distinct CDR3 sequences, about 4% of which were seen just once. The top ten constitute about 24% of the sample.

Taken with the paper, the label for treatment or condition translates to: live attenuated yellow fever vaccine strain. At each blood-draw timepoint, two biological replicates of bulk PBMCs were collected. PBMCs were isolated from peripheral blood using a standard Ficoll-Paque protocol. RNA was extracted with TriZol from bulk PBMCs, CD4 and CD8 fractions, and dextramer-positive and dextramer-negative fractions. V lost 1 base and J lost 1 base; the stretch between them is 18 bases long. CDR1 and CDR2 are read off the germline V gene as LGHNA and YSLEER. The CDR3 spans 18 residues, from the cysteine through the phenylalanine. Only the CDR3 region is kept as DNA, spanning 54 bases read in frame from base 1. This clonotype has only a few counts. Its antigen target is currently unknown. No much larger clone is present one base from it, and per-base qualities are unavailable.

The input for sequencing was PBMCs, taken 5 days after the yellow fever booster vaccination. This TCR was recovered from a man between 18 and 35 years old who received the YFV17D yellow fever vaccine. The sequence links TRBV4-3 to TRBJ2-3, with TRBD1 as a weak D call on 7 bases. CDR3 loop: CASSQGPPTGEGTDTQYF. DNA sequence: TGCGCCAGCAGCCAAGGTCCCCCAACAGGGGAGGGCACAGATACGCAGTATTTT.